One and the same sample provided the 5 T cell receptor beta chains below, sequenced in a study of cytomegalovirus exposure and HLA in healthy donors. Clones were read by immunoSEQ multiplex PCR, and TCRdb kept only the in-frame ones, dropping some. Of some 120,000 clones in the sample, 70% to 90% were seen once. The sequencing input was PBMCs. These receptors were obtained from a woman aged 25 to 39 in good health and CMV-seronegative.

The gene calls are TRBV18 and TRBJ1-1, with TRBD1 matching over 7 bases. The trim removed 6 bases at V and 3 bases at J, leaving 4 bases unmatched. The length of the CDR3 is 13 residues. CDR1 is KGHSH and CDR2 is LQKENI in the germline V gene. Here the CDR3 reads CASSPTGDTEAFF. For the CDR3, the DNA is TGTGCCAGCTCCCCCACAGGGGACACTGAAGCTTTCTTT.

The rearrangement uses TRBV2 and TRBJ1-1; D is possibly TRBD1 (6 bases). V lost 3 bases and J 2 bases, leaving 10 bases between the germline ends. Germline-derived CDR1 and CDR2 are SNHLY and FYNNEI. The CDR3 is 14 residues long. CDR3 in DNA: TGTGCCAGCAGTGAGACGACAGGCAACACTGAAGCTTTCTTT. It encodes CASSETTGNTEAFF.

The CDR3 loop reads CASSPGWGGEEKLFF. The DNA of the CDR3 is TGTGCCAGCAGCCCCGGTTGGGGGGGTGAAGAAAAACTGTTTTTT. The chain employs TRBV11-3 and TRBJ1-4, with D possibly being TRBD1 (5 bases). The CDR3 extends over 15 amino acids. V was clipped by 5 bases and J by 8 bases, with 18 bases between them. Germline V CDR1 and CDR2: SGHNT, YENEEA.

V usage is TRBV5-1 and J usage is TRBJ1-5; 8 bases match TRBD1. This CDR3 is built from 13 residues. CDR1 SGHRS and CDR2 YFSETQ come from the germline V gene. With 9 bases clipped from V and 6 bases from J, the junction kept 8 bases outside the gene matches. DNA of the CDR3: TGCGCCACCCGGACAGGGCGGCGTCAGCCCCAGCATTTT. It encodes CATRTGRRQPQHF. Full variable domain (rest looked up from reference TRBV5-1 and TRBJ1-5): KAGVTQTPRYLIKTRGQQVTLSCSPISGHRSVSWYQQTPGQGLQFLFEYFSETQRNKGNFPGRFSGRQFSNSRSEMNVSTLELGDSALYLCATRTGRRQPQHFGDGTRLSIL.

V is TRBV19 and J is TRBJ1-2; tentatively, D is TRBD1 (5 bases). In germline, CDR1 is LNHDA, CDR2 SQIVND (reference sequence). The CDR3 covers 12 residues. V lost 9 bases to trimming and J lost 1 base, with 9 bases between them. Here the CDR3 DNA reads TGTGCCAGCCGGGGGGTTAACTATGGCTACACCTTC. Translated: CASRGVNYGYTF.